This T cell receptor beta chain was retrieved from a study of blood T cells in healthy people across ages. CDR3 length: 11 amino acids. Trimming left V 4 bases short and J 10 bases short, with 14 bases between. Germline V gene sequence: CDR1 DFQATT, CDR2 SNEGSKA (reference sequence). About this clonotype itself: The target antigen is unknown.

Findings and caveats of the study: TCR beta diversity, measured per million T cells, fell in a roughly linear way with age. Diversity was higher, and naive CD4+ cells more numerous, in long-lived donors than in aged donors.

A second PCR, run for about 7 to 11 cycles, used a sample-barcoded 5' primer plus a J-beta primer mix. There were at least 3 million CDR3-containing paired-end reads obtained from each sample. MiXCR, applied by TCRdb to the 5' RACE reads, yields one record per CDR3 protein. The table records 1.5 million to 2 million distinct CDR3 sequences, roughly 32% of them present only once. The source is a woman in her thirties in good health. Sample: blood. The chain has TRBV20-1 and TRBJ2-7, with D perhaps matching TRBD2 (6 bases). DNA for the CDR3: TGCAGTGCTAACGTCGGGGGTCCACAGTACTTC. Translated, it gives CSANVGGPQYF.